This TCR beta chain was captured by sequencing in a study of T-cell reconstitution after alpha-beta-depleted transplantation in children. This clonotype was seen many times. It was with unique molecular identifiers that the TCRbeta library was prepared. TCRdb re-called the PCR reads through MiXCR, storing one row per CDR3 protein. There are 200,000 to 250,000 distinct CDR3 sequences in the sample; around 13% occur only once, and roughly 2.6% lies in the top ten. Per the germline V gene, CDR1 is DFQATT and CDR2 is SNEGSKA (reference sequence). The CDR3 has 17 residues. The V and J ends lost 0 bases and 0 bases respectively, with 12 bases between them.

The chain recombines TRBV20-1 with TRBJ1-6; the D is unclear. Sequences were derived from PBMCs from the stem cell graft donor, sampled from the stem cell graft. The receptor comes from a human donor who donated a stem cell graft to a child with acute lymphoblastic leukemia. CDR3 in DNA: TGCAGTGCTAGAGATAACCCCAGGAGCTCCTATAATTCACCCCTCCACTTT. Residues: CSARDNPRSSYNSPLHF.